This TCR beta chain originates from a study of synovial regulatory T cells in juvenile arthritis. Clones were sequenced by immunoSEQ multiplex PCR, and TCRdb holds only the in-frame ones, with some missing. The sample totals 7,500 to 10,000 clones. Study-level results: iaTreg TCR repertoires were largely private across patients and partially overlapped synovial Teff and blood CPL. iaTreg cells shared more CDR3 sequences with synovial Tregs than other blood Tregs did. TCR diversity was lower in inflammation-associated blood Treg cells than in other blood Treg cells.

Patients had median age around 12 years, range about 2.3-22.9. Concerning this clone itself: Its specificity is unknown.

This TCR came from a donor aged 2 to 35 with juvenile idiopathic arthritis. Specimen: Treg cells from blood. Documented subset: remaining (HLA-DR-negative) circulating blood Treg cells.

The CDR3 is CASSLALDQPQHF. The chain combines TRBV7-6 with TRBJ1-5. Per germline, CDR1 SGHVS and CDR2 FNYEAQ. The length of the CDR3 is 13 residues. No DNA was logged.